This T cell receptor (beta chain) was observed in a study of Ad26.COV2.S vaccination and SARS-CoV-2 variants. TCRdb keeps only in-frame clones here, not all; method: immunoSEQ multiplex PCR. The sample holds fewer than 100,000 clones, roughly 85% seen once. Looked up from germline, CDR1 is MNHEY and CDR2 is SMNVEV (reference sequence). This CDR3 is built from 15 residues. The ends lost 6 bases at V and 5 bases at J; junction bases unmatched: 10. Study results and caveats: TCR breadth and depth analyses may have underestimated total T cell responses. Post-vaccination spike-specific CD8+ and CD4+ T cell responses reportedly had substantial breadth. Similar non-spike TCR breadth was observed in recipients of vaccine and of placebo.

Note on this clone: What it binds is not known.

The J gene is TRBJ2-5, the V gene TRBV27, with 9 bases matching TRBD1. Sequencing was performed on peripheral blood, taken after recovery from COVID-19. This TCR came from a human donor who had recovered from COVID-19. This CDR3 is CASRLIQGAGETQYF. CDR3 in DNA: TGTGCCAGCAGATTGATACAGGGGGCCGGGGAGACCCAGTACTTC.